This TCR beta chain is from a study of blood T cell repertoires in COVID-19. On the study more broadly: Specimens from acute and convalescent COVID-19 originated in the United States, Italy and Spain.

Germline-derived CDR1 and CDR2 are SEHNR and FQNEAQ (reference sequence). This CDR3 spans 12 amino acids. The V end was cut by 5 bases, the J end by 7 bases, with 6 bases between. Profiling relied on immunoSEQ multiplex PCR, and the TCRdb table lists in-frame clones only, not all of them. The data contain about 190,000 clones, 87% of them singletons. A single count supports this clone. The sequenced material came from peripheral blood. The chain uses TRBV7-9 and TRBJ1-6; D uncertain. The source is a man aged 55-75 years with active or convalescent COVID-19. CDR3 protein: CASSPGNSPLHF. The CDR3 DNA follows: TGTGCCAGCAGCCCGGGGAATTCACCCCTCCACTTT.